This T cell receptor beta chain was obtained from a study of identifying expanded T cells in peripheral blood. Study-wide points: Over around two and four weeks, about 15 and 19 clones changed, versus around 1.3 between replicates.

The data were produced by immunoSEQ multiplex PCR, yet TCRdb's version contains in-frame clones alone and is incomplete. The sample carries approximately 85,000 clones, 88% recorded once. During the collection period, no donor immune events like infections were recorded. Notes on this clone: The antigen is unknown.

Trimming shortened V by 7 bases and J by 0 bases, and 12 bases separated the two germline ends. The CDR3 sequence is 15 residues long. Germline V gene lookup returns CDR1 LNHDA and CDR2 SQIVND (reference sequence). The clonotype was recovered from a person aged 18-70 years in good health. Sequencing used blood. The chain combines TRBV19 with TRBJ1-4; D gene uncertain. The CDR3 spells CASNPREPTNEKLFF. CDR3 nucleotide sequence: TGTGCCAGTAATCCTAGGGAGCCAACTAATGAAAAACTGTTTTTT.